This T cell receptor (beta chain) was recovered during a study of T cells in Graves' hyperthyroidism and ophthalmopathy. This clonotype has more than one count but fewer than ten. Amplified regions were TCR beta CDR3 sequences from RNA transcripts. The primer set for the first-round RT-PCR of the TCR CDR3 was HTBI. In TCRdb, the multiplex PCR reads were re-called with MiXCR into one record per CDR3 protein. In the table there are hundreds of thousands of distinct CDR3 sequences, roughly 15% of which are singletons. Input material: blood. This clonotype originated in a woman under 30 with Graves' hyperthyroidism.

The CDR3 loop is CASSRTGDWYGYTF. The CDR3 coding sequence is TGTGCCAGCAGCCGCACAGGGGATTGGTATGGCTACACCTTC. The rearrangement uses TRBV4-2 and TRBJ1-2; the match to TRBD1 covers 7 bases. The CDR3 is made up of 14 amino acids. Germline V gene sequence: CDR1 LGHNA, CDR2 YNFKEQ. V lost 4 bases and J lost 5; bases outside the gene matches: 7.